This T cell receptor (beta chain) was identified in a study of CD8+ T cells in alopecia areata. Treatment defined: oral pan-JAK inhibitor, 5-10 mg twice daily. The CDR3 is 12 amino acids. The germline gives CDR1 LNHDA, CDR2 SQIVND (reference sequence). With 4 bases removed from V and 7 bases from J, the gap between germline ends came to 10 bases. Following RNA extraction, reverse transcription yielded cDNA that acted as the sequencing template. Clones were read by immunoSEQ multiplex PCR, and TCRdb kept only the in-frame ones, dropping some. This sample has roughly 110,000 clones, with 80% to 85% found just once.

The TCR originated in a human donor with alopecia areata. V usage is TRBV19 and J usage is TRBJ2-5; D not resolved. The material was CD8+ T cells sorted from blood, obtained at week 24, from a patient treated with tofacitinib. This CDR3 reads CASSTSAGTQYF. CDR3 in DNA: TGTGCCAGTAGTACCTCCGCCGGGACCCAGTACTTC.